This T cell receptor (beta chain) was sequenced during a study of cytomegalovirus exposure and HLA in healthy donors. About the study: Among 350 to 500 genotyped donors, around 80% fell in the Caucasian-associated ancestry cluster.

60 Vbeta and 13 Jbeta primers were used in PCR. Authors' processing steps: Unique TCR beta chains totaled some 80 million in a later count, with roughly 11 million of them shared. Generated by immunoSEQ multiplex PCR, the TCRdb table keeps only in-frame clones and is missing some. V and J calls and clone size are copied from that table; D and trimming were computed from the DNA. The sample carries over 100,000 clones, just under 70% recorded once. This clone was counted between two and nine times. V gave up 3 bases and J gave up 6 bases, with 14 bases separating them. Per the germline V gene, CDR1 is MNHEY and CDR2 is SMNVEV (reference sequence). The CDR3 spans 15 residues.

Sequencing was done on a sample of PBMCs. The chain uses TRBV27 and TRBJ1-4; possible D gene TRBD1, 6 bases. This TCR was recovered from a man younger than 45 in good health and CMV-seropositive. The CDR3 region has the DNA TGTGCCAGCAGTTTTAGGGGGGGCGCGTATGAAAAACTGTTTTTT. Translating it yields CASSFRGGAYEKLFF.